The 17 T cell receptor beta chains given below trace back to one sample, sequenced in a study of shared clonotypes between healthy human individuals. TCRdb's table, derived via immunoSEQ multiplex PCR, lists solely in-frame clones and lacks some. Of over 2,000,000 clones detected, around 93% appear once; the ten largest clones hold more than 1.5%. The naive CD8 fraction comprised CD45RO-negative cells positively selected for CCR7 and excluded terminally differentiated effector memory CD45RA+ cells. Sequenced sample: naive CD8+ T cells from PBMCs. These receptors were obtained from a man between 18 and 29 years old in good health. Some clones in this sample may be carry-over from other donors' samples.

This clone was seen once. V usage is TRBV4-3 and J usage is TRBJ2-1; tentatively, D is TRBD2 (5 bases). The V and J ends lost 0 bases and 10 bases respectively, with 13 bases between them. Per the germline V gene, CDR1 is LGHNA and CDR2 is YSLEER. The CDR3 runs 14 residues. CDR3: CASSQEREIYEQFF. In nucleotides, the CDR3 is TGCGCCAGCAGCCAAGAAAGGGAGATTTACGAGCAGTTCTTC.

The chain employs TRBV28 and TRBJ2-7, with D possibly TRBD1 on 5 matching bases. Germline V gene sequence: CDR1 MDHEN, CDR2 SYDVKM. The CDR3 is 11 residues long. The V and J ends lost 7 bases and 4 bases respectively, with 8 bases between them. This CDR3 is CASKGLYEQYF. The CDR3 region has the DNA TGTGCCAGCAAGGGGTTATACGAGCAGTACTTC.

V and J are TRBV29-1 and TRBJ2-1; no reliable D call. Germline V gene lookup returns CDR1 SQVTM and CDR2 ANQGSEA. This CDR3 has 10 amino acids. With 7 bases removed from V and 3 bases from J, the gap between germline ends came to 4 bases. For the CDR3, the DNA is TGCAGCGGAATCTACAATGAGCAGTTCTTC. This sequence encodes CSGIYNEQFF.

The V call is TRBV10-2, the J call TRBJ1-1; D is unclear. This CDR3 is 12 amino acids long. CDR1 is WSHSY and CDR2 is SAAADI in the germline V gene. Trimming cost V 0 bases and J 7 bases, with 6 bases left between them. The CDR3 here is CASSESLIEAFF. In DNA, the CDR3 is TGCGCCAGCAGTGAGTCATTAATTGAAGCTTTCTTT.

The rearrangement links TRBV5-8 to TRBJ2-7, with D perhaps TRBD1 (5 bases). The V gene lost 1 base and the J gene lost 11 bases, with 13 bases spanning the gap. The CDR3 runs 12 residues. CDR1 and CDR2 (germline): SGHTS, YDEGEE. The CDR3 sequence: CASSLRRSGKYF. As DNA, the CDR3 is TGTGCCAGCAGCTTGAGACGGTCAGGGAAGTACTTC.

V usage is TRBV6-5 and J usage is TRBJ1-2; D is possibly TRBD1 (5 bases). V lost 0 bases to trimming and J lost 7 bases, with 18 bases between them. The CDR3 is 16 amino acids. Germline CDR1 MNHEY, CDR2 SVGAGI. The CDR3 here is CASSYSAPGRGGGYTF. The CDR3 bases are TGTGCCAGCAGTTACTCTGCGCCGGGGCGTGGGGGTGGCTACACCTTC.

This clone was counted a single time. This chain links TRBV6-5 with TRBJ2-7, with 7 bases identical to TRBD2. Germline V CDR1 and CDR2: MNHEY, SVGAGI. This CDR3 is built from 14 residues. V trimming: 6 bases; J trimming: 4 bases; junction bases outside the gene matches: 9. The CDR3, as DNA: TGTGCCAGCAGCGCCAGCGGGAACCCTTACGAGCAGTACTTC. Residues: CASSASGNPYEQYF.

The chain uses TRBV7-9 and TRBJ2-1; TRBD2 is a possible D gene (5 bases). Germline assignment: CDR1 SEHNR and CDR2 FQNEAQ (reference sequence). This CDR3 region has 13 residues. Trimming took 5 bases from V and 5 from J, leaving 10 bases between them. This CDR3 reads CASSLPADNEQFF. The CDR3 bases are TGTGCCAGCAGCCTGCCAGCGGACAATGAGCAGTTCTTC.

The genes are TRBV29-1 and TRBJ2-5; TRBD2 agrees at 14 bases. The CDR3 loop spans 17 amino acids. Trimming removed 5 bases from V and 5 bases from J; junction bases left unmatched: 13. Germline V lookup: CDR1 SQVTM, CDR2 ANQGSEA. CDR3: CSVRGLAGVSGWETQYF. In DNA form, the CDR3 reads TGCAGCGTTCGGGGACTAGCGGGAGTTAGCGGTTGGGAGACCCAGTACTTC.

In nucleotides, the CDR3 is TGTGCCAGCAGTTTTCGGGGCCAGGGGGAAGCTTTCTTT. Translating it yields CASSFRGQGEAFF. The J gene is TRBJ1-1, the V gene TRBV27; TRBD1 is a possible D gene (6 bases). V was clipped by 3 bases and J by 8 bases, with 13 bases between them. The CDR3 consists of 13 residues. Per germline, CDR1 MNHEY and CDR2 SMNVEV (reference sequence).

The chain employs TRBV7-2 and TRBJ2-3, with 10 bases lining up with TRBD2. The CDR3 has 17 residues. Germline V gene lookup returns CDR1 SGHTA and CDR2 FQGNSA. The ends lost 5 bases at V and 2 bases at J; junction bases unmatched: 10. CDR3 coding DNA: TGTGCCAGCAGCCCGACGGGACTAGCGAGCATCACAGATACGCAGTATTTT. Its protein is CASSPTGLASITDTQYF.

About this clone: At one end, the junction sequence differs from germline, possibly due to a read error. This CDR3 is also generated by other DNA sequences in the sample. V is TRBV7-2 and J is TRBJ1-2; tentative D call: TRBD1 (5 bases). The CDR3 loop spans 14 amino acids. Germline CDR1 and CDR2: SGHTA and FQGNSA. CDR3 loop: CASSLRQGNYGYTF. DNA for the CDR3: TGTGCCAGTAGCTTACGCCAGGGTAACTATGGCTACACCTTC.

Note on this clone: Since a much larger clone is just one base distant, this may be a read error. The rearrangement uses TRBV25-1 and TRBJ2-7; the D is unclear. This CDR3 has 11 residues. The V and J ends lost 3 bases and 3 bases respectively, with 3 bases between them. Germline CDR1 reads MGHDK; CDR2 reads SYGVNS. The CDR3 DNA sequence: TGTGCCAGCAGTGACATCTACGAGCAGTACTTC. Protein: CASSDIYEQYF.

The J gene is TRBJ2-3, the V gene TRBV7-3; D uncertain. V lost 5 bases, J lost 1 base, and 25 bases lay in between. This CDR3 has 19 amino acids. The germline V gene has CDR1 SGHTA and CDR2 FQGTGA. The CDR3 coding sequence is TGTGCCAGCAGCCCACGCCCTAGGTTAGGGTCGGGTCGCACAGATACGCAGTATTTT. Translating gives CASSPRPRLGSGRTDTQYF.

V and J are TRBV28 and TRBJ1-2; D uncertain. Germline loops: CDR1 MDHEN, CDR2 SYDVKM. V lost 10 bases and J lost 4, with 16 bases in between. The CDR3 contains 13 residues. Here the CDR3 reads CATEAPAAYGYTF. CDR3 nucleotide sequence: TGTGCCACCGAAGCTCCAGCGGCCTATGGCTACACCTTC.

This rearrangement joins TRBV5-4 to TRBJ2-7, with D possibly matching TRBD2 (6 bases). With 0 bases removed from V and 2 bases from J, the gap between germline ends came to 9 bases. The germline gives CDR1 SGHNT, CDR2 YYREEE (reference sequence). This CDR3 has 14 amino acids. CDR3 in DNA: TGTGCCAGCAGCTTGGTGGGGGAGGCCTACGAGCAGTACTTC. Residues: CASSLVGEAYEQYF.

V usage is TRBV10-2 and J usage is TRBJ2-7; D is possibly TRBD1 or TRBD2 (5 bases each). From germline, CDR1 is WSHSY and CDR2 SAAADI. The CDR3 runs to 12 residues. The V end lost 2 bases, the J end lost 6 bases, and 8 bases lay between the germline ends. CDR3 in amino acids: CASSEGAGEQYF. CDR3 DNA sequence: TGCGCCAGCAGTGAGGGGGCGGGCGAGCAGTACTTC.